These T cell receptor beta chains were read from a single sample in a study of cytomegalovirus exposure and HLA in healthy donors. Clones were read by immunoSEQ multiplex PCR, and TCRdb kept only the in-frame ones, dropping some. The sample consists of some 150,000 clones, about four fifths of them appearing once. Source material: PBMCs. All receptors come from a woman aged 25 to 39 in good health and CMV-seropositive. CDR3s include the opening cysteine and the closing phenylalanine or tryptophan. Each record gives: CDR3 protein, CDR3 DNA, V gene, D gene, J gene, clone size. D genes are given only for firm matches. Not all rows give a size; the values are once, few, many and, for expanded clones, a class.

CDR3 protein: CASSSPGPHTTDTQYF
CDR3 DNA: TGTGCCAGCAGCTCTCCTGGGCCCCACACCACAGATACGCAGTATTTT
V gene: TRBV5-4
D gene: -
J gene: TRBJ2-3
clone size: -

CDR3 protein: CASSQRGQGNTGELFF
CDR3 DNA: TGTGCCAGCAGCCAAAGGGGACAGGGTAACACCGGGGAGCTGTTTTTT
V gene: TRBV4-2
D gene: TRBD1
J gene: TRBJ2-2
clone size: once

CDR3 protein: CASSLFRDKSTDTQYF
CDR3 DNA: TGTGCCAGCAGCTTATTTCGGGACAAGAGCACAGATACGCAGTATTTT
V gene: TRBV7-2
D gene: -
J gene: TRBJ2-3
clone size: -

CDR3 protein: CASSQVSGARPDTQYF
CDR3 DNA: TGTGCCAGCAGCCAAGTTAGCGGGGCCCGCCCAGATACGCAGTATTTT
V gene: TRBV4-2
D gene: TRBD2
J gene: TRBJ2-3
clone size: once

CDR3 protein: CASSVGLAGNQETQYF
CDR3 DNA: TGTGCCAGCAGCGTAGGACTAGCGGGGAACCAAGAGACCCAGTACTTC
V gene: TRBV9
D gene: TRBD2
J gene: TRBJ2-5
clone size: -

CDR3 protein: CASSERQFTQGFYEQYF
CDR3 DNA: TGTGCCAGCAGTGAAAGGCAGTTTACACAGGGGTTCTACGAGCAGTACTTC
V gene: TRBV6-1
D gene: TRBD1
J gene: TRBJ2-7
clone size: -

CDR3 protein: CASKSGTAYSYEQYF
CDR3 DNA: TGTGCCAGCAAATCTGGGACAGCCTACTCCTACGAGCAGTACTTC
V gene: TRBV5-7
D gene: TRBD1
J gene: TRBJ2-7
clone size: -

CDR3 protein: CASSQVRQGAWDTQYF
CDR3 DNA: TGTGCCAGCAGCCAAGTCCGACAGGGGGCATGGGATACGCAGTATTTT
V gene: TRBV4-2
D gene: TRBD1
J gene: TRBJ2-3
clone size: -

CDR3 protein: CAWSPDSPNQPQHF
CDR3 DNA: TGTGCCTGGAGTCCGGACAGTCCCAATCAGCCCCAGCATTTT
V gene: TRBV30
D gene: -
J gene: TRBJ1-5
clone size: -

CDR3 protein: CASSLDRGTDTQYF
CDR3 DNA: TGCGCCAGCAGCTTGGACAGGGGGACAGATACGCAGTATTTT
V gene: TRBV5-1
D gene: TRBD1
J gene: TRBJ2-3
clone size: once

CDR3 protein: CASSQDLTDTQYF
CDR3 DNA: TGCGCCAGCAGCCAAGATCTTACAGATACGCAGTATTTT
V gene: TRBV4-1
D gene: -
J gene: TRBJ2-3
clone size: -

CDR3 protein: CASSPPGTGYQETQYF
CDR3 DNA: TGTGCCAGCTCACCACCGGGGACAGGATACCAAGAGACCCAGTACTTC
V gene: TRBV18
D gene: TRBD1
J gene: TRBJ2-5
clone size: -

CDR3 protein: CSAGTGVGTEAFF
CDR3 DNA: TGCAGCGCCGGGACAGGGGTCGGCACTGAAGCTTTCTTT
V gene: TRBV29-1
D gene: TRBD1
J gene: TRBJ1-1
clone size: -

CDR3 protein: CAGATRVGQDNSPLHF
CDR3 DNA: TGTGCCGGGGCCACAAGGGTGGGACAGGATAATTCACCCCTCCACTTT
V gene: TRBV6-6
D gene: TRBD1
J gene: TRBJ1-6
clone size: few

CDR3 protein: CASSLGPDSYTGELFF
CDR3 DNA: TGTGCCAGCAGCTTAGGGCCGGACAGCTATACCGGGGAGCTGTTTTTT
V gene: TRBV7-9
D gene: -
J gene: TRBJ2-2
clone size: -

CDR3 protein: CASSQPDRDGNIQYF
CDR3 DNA: TGTGCCAGCAGCCAACCCGACAGGGATGGCAACATTCAGTACTTC
V gene: TRBV4-2
D gene: TRBD1
J gene: TRBJ2-4
clone size: -

CDR3 protein: CASSPRSDRPASTDTQYF
CDR3 DNA: TGCGCCAGCAGCCCTCGGTCTGACAGGCCAGCTAGCACAGATACGCAGTATTTT
V gene: TRBV4-1
D gene: -
J gene: TRBJ2-3
clone size: -

CDR3 protein: CASSPVTGLYNNSPLHF
CDR3 DNA: TGTGCCAGCAGCCCAGTGACAGGGCTCTATAATAATTCACCCCTCCACTTT
V gene: TRBV5-8
D gene: TRBD1
J gene: TRBJ1-6
clone size: -

CDR3 protein: CASSYGGGSLETQYF
CDR3 DNA: TGTGCCAGCAGCTACGGCGGGGGTTCGTTAGAGACCCAGTACTTC
V gene: TRBV7-3
D gene: TRBD2
J gene: TRBJ2-5
clone size: -

CDR3 protein: CASSMRQGFSNSPLHF
CDR3 DNA: TGCGCCAGCAGCATGCGACAGGGGTTTAGCAATTCACCCCTCCACTTT
V gene: TRBV5-1
D gene: TRBD1
J gene: TRBJ1-6
clone size: -

CDR3 protein: CASSSRLQGIKLYGYTF
CDR3 DNA: TGTGCCAGTAGTTCCCGGCTCCAGGGAATTAAGCTCTATGGCTACACCTTC
V gene: TRBV19
D gene: -
J gene: TRBJ1-2
clone size: -